This TCR beta chain emerged from a study of blood T cell repertoires in COVID-19. Looking at the study overall: Italy, Spain and the United States were the sources of the convalescent and acute COVID-19 samples. T cells, B-cell-depleted T cells, or PBMCs provided the cDNA or gDNA that served as material.

As concerns this clone: The junction does not match germline at one end; this may be a read error.

The CDR3 totals 13 residues. Germline CDR1 and CDR2: SGHNT and YENEEA. Individuals drawn from around 25 US areas were roughly 18 to 100 years old. Categorization into cohorts depended on clinical history that participants reported. Repertoires were generated with immunoSEQ multiplex PCR, while TCRdb's copy carries only in-frame clones and drops some. The sample has about 50,000 clones; around 73% are singletons. Sample: PBMCs or T cells enriched from blood (not recorded which). This chain connects TRBV11-3 to TRBJ1-1; D not resolved. This receptor was identified in a woman aged 50 to 60 with acute COVID-19. CDR3 in DNA: TGTGCCAGCAGGTTAGACGGTAACACTGAAGCTTTCTTT. Translated: CASRLDGNTEAFF.